The rows below give T cell receptor beta chains drawn from one sample of a study of a mutant IDH1 vaccine in newly diagnosed glioma. Using immunoSEQ multiplex PCR, the repertoire was profiled, and TCRdb retains in-frame clones only, with some absent. The data hold approximately 80,000 clones, with more than 80% observed a single time. Their recognized antigens are unknown. The starting material was PBMCs, obtained from a glioma patient whose treatment included an IDH1 peptide vaccine. The receptors come from a man aged 40-55 years with glioma. Both conserved end residues are part of each CDR3. D genes are given only for firm matches. Clone size is given for some rows only: seen once, a few or many times, or a class if the clone is expanded.

v_call	d_call	clone_size	j_call	cdr3_aa	cdr3_nt
TRBV28	TRBD1	NA	TRBJ1-5	CASTGTGNQPQHF	TGTGCCAGCACCGGGACAGGCAATCAGCCCCAGCATTTT
TRBV10-3	TRBD1	NA	TRBJ1-1	CATMTGVNTEAFF	TGTGCCACCATGACAGGGGTGAACACTGAAGCTTTCTTT
TRBV7-9	TRBD1	NA	TRBJ2-4	CASSPGTGSAKNIQYF	TGTGCCAGCAGCCCAGGGACAGGGTCAGCCAAAAACATTCAGTACTTC
TRBV6-5	NA	NA	TRBJ1-2	CASYSLGYTF	TGTGCCAGTTACTCATTGGGCTACACCTTC
TRBV11-2	NA	NA	TRBJ1-3	CASSSYRDLRNTIYF	TGTGCCAGCAGCTCATACAGAGACCTTCGAAACACCATATATTTT
TRBV7-7	NA	once	TRBJ2-7	CASSLGGGAEQYF	TGTGCTAGCAGCTTAGGTGGGGGGGCCGAGCAGTACTTC
TRBV7-2	NA	NA	TRBJ2-5	CASSPGTQETQYF	TGTGCCAGCAGCCCCGGGACACAGGAGACCCAGTACTTC
TRBV7-2	NA	NA	TRBJ2-1	CASSLDHLVGNEQFF	TGTGCCAGCAGCCTCGACCACCTCGTTGGCAATGAGCAGTTCTTC
TRBV7-2	NA	NA	TRBJ2-3	CASSLEGFPTDTQYF	TGTGCCAGCAGCTTAGAGGGCTTTCCCACAGATACGCAGTATTTT
TRBV18	TRBD2	NA	TRBJ2-7	CASSPPAGGYEQYF	TGTGCCAGCTCACCACCGGCGGGGGGCTACGAGCAGTACTTC